This is a list of T cell receptor beta chains from one sample in a study of quantifying T cell responses using KT2 cells. Via MiXCR, TCRdb re-called the UMI-ligation and nested PCR reads, giving one row per CDR3 protein. Among 25,000 to 35,000 distinct CDR3 sequences listed, about 9.4% were seen once. The sample was PBMCs spiked with cells of the T cell clone KT2. All receptors derive from a human donor. CDR3s include the opening cysteine and the closing phenylalanine or tryptophan. Fields, in order: D gene, V gene, J gene, clone size, CDR3 DNA, CDR3 protein. The D gene is left open where the match is weak. Rows give clone size only sometimes, using once, few, many, or a class for an expanded clone.

.,TRBV12-3/TRBV12-4,TRBJ1-1,few,TGTGCCAGCAGTTTGGTTTACGCTGAAGCTTTCTTT,CASSLVYAEAFF
TRBD2,TRBV10-2,TRBJ2-3,few,TGCGCCAGCAGTGAATCGGGGCCCGGGACTAGCGACACAGATACGCAGTATTTT,CASSESGPGTSDTDTQYF
.,TRBV29-1,TRBJ2-1,many,TGCAGCGTTGCGGGGTACAGTACATACAATGAGCAGTTCTTC,CSVAGYSTYNEQFF
TRBD1,TRBV18,TRBJ1-2,few,TGTGCCAGCCTCCGGGACAGGGACTATGGCTACACCTTC,CASLRDRDYGYTF
TRBD1,TRBV11-2,TRBJ1-1,few,TGTGCCAGCAGCTCTGGACAGGGGTTTTATAAAGCTTTCTTT,CASSSGQGFYKAFF
.,TRBV5-1,TRBJ2-7,many,TGCGCCAGCAGCTTTGACAGGTTTTACGAGCAGTACTTC,CASSFDRFYEQYF
TRBD2,TRBV12-3/TRBV12-4,TRBJ2-3,many,TGTGCCAGCAGTTTAGCAACTAGCGGGAGTGATACGCAGTATTTT,CASSLATSGSDTQYF
.,TRBV6-2/TRBV6-3,TRBJ2-2,many,TGTGCCAGCAGTTACGGGGGAGCCACCGGGGAGCTGTTTTTT,CASSYGGATGELFF
.,TRBV3-1,TRBJ1-1,many,TGTGCCAGCAGCCCGGATGGGGAGGGACCAGCTTGGAACACTGAAGCTTTCTTT,CASSPDGEGPAWNTEAFF
.,TRBV4-2,TRBJ2-7,few,TGTGCCAGCAGCGACATGGCGGAGGCTTACGAGCAGTACTTC,CASSDMAEAYEQYF
TRBD2,TRBV6-8,TRBJ2-1,.,TGTGCCAGCAGTGAATTCAGTAGCGGGGGGTCTCACTACAATGAGCAGTTCTTC,CASSEFSSGGSHYNEQFF
.,TRBV7-2,TRBJ1-2,few,TGTGCCAGCAGCCCAACCCCAGGGGGCTACACCTTC,CASSPTPGGYTF
.,TRBV5-5,TRBJ2-7,few,TGTGCCAGCAGCTTGGAACCGGACGGGCAGTACTTC,CASSLEPDGQYF
TRBD1,TRBV18,TRBJ1-2,few,TGTGCCAGCGAGGACAGGTCTAACTATGGCTACACCTTC,CASEDRSNYGYTF